The 12 T cell receptor beta chains reported below all come from one sample, sequenced in a study of immune evolution from preneoplasia to lung adenocarcinoma. Generated by immunoSEQ multiplex PCR, the TCRdb table keeps only in-frame clones and is missing some. The table has some 6,300 clones, 76% seen once. Sequenced sample: FFPE minimally invasive lung adenocarcinoma tissue. Receptor source: a person aged 55 to 79 with lung adenocarcinoma.

The chain couples TRBV28 to TRBJ1-1, with D perhaps matching TRBD1 (6 bases). CDR3 length equals 15 residues. The V gene lost 7 bases and the J gene lost 6 bases, with 21 bases spanning the gap. From germline, CDR1 is MDHEN and CDR2 SYDVKM. The CDR3 nucleotides read TGTGCCAGCACCCCCTTGGGGGGGGGCCCTCCTGAAGCTTTCTTT. This translates into CASTPLGGGPPEAFF. Drawing the rest from reference TRBV28 and TRBJ1-1, the complete variable domain is DVKVTQSSRYLVKRTGEKVFLECVQDMDHENMFWYRQDPGLGLRLIYFSYDVKMKEKGDIPEGYSVSREKKERFSLILESASTNQTSMYLCASTPLGGGPPEAFFGQGTRLTVV.

V is TRBV29-1 and J is TRBJ2-7; TRBD2 aligns across 8 bases. The ends lost 8 bases at V and 3 bases at J; junction bases unmatched: 6. The CDR3 has 12 amino acids. From germline, CDR1 is SQVTM and CDR2 ANQGSEA. The CDR3 DNA is TGCAGCTCCCGGACTAGCAACTACGAGCAGTACTTC. As protein: CSSRTSNYEQYF.

With regard to this clone: The same CDR3 is also encoded by other DNA sequences in this sample. The chain couples TRBV29-1 to TRBJ2-7; 13 bases align to TRBD2. V lost 7 bases and J lost 3; bases outside the gene matches: 3. The V gene's germline CDR1 is SQVTM and CDR2 ANQGSEA. The CDR3 length is 13 residues. CDR3 sequence: CSGRTSGSYEQYF. The CDR3 region has the DNA TGCAGCGGCCGGACTAGCGGGAGCTACGAGCAGTACTTC.

Only a few counts were recorded for this clone. V and J are TRBV5-1 and TRBJ2-3; D uncertain. The V and J ends lost 0 bases and 4 bases respectively, with 12 bases between them. The CDR3 has 15 amino acids. CDR1 and CDR2 from the germline V gene are SGHRS and YFSETQ. CDR3 residues: CASSLDSVGADTQYF. Here the CDR3 DNA reads TGCGCCAGCAGCTTGGATAGTGTAGGCGCAGATACGCAGTATTTT. Based on the CDR3 plus reference TRBV5-1 and TRBJ2-3, the full variable domain is KAGVTQTPRYLIKTRGQQVTLSCSPISGHRSVSWYQQTPGQGLQFLFEYFSETQRNKGNFPGRFSGRQFSNSRSEMNVSTLELGDSALYLCASSLDSVGADTQYFGPGTRLTVL.

The chain has TRBV5-8 and TRBJ2-5; D is unresolved. Germline CDR1 and CDR2: SGHTS and YDEGEE. CDR3 length: 15 residues. Trimming stripped 4 bases from V and 0 bases from J, with 13 bases between. The CDR3 region is CASSKSDLNQETQYF. The CDR3 DNA is TGTGCCAGCAGCAAAAGCGACCTGAACCAAGAGACCCAGTACTTC.

V and J are TRBV21-1 and TRBJ1-4. TRBV21-1 is flagged as a pseudogene. The CDR3 sequence is 12 residues long. The CDR3 sequence: CASSEKWEKLFF. CDR3 bases: TGTGCCAGCAGCGAAAAATGGGAAAAACTGTTTTTT.

The V gene is TRBV7-9, the J gene TRBJ2-1; the D call may be TRBD1 or TRBD2 (5 bases each). The CDR3 has 15 amino acids. Germline V gives CDR1 SEHNR, CDR2 FQNEAQ (reference sequence). The V and J ends lost 5 bases and 4 bases respectively, with 15 bases between them. CDR3 region: CASSPHGTGYNEQFF. CDR3 sequence (DNA): TGTGCCAGCAGCCCCCACGGGACGGGTTACAATGAGCAGTTCTTC.

This clone has just one count. The genes are TRBV5-1 and TRBJ2-5; TRBD1 agrees at 8 bases. With V trimmed by 6 bases and J by 4 bases, 8 bases remained unmatched. Germline assignment: CDR1 SGHRS and CDR2 YFSETQ. This CDR3 spans 14 amino acids. The CDR3 region has the DNA TGCGCCAGCATGATAGGAACAGGGGGAGAGACCCAGTACTTC. It codes for CASMIGTGGETQYF.

This rearrangement joins TRBV7-2 to TRBJ2-7; the match to TRBD2 covers 10 bases. Per the germline V gene, CDR1 is SGHTA and CDR2 is FQGNSA. With 5 bases clipped from V and 3 bases from J, the junction kept 4 bases outside the gene matches. This CDR3 is 14 amino acids long. CDR3 region: CASSAVAGGYEQYF. The CDR3 DNA follows: TGTGCCAGCAGCGCGGTAGCGGGGGGCTACGAGCAGTACTTC. Full variable domain (outside the CDR3, taken from reference TRBV7-2 and TRBJ2-7): GAGVSQSPSNKVTEKGKDVELRCDPISGHTALYWYRQSLGQGLEFLIYFQGNSAPDKSGLPSDRFSAERTGGSVSTLTIQRTQQEDSAVYLCASSAVAGGYEQYFGPGTRLTVT.

In its sample, this clone was seen once. The chain couples TRBV9 to TRBJ2-7, with 9 bases that match TRBD1. This CDR3 is built from 13 residues. V lost 3 bases and J lost 6; bases outside the gene matches: 4. CDR1 is SGDLS and CDR2 is YYNGEE in the germline V gene. In nucleotides, the CDR3 is TGTGCCAGCAGCGAGGGACAGGGTGGCGAGCAGTACTTC. Translating gives CASSEGQGGEQYF.

The table lists this clone with a few counts. V usage is TRBV15 and J usage is TRBJ2-2; D unresolved. CDR1 is LNHNV, CDR2 YYDKDF, per germline (reference sequence). CDR3 length equals 17 residues. The V gene lost 0 bases and the J gene lost 2 bases, with 13 bases spanning the gap. CDR3 loop: CATSRDLMQANTGELFF. CDR3 bases: TGTGCCACCAGCAGAGATCTAATGCAGGCCAACACCGGGGAGCTGTTTTTT.

By share, this clone ranks as medium-sized. The rearrangement links TRBV9 to TRBJ1-2, with D perhaps matching TRBD1 (5 bases). Trimming left V 0 bases short and J 8 bases short, with 11 bases between. The CDR3 contains 13 residues. From germline, CDR1 is SGDLS and CDR2 YYNGEE. The DNA of the CDR3 is TGTGCCAGCAGCGTAGACGGGGGGGACGGCTACACCTTC. Residues: CASSVDGGDGYTF.